The T cell receptor beta chain under discussion was sequenced for a study of shared clonotypes between healthy human individuals. This clone has a single count. Libraries were prepared by immunoSEQ multiplex PCR; TCRdb keeps only in-frame clonotypes and omits some of them. The repertoire holds about 2.1 million clones, roughly 95% seen once, with about 1.7% in the top ten. It was CD45RO-negative cells, positively selected for CCR7, that made up naive CD8 cells, with terminally differentiated effector memory CD45RA+ cells excluded. The clonotype originates from a man in his late teens or twenties in good health. Some clones in this sample may be carry-over from other donors' samples. Sequencing was carried out using naive CD8+ T cells from PBMCs.

Here the CDR3 DNA reads TGTGCCAGCAGCGCTACAGGGGGCATTGTTACAGATACGCAGTATTTT. It codes for CASSATGGIVTDTQYF. This rearrangement joins TRBV9 to TRBJ2-3, with 9 bases fitting TRBD1. The CDR3 runs 16 residues. Germline lookup yields CDR1 SGDLS and CDR2 YYNGEE. V shed 3 bases and J 3 bases; nucleotides not matched to a gene: 8.